One sample yielded the 31 T cell receptor beta chains listed below, sequenced in a study of T-cell memory formation after mild COVID-19. Using its own MiXCR run on the 5' RACE reads, TCRdb lists one record per CDR3 protein. The table shows fewer than 250,000 distinct CDR3 sequences, with over 15% occurring only once. The material sequenced was PBMCs or a T cell subset sorted from them (not recorded which). Receptor source: an adult woman who had mild COVID-19 (a few samples of this study predate the infection). Cell type and time point are not known.

This chain uses TRBV18 with TRBJ1-2; 7 bases fit TRBD1. V was pared by 6 bases and J by 4 bases, with 14 bases of the junction left unmatched. Germline values: CDR1 KGHSH, CDR2 LQKENI. This CDR3 has 16 amino acids. The CDR3 DNA reads as TGTGCCAGCTCTGGAACCGGGACAGCTTATACCTATGGCTACACCTTC. Translating it yields CASSGTGTAYTYGYTF.

This clonotype was seen a few times. The genes are TRBV24-1 and TRBJ2-1; tentative D call: TRBD2 (5 bases). V was pared by 4 bases and J by 8 bases, with 11 bases between. The germline gives CDR1 KGHDR, CDR2 SFDVKD. The CDR3 totals 13 residues. CDR3 in DNA: TGTGCCACCAGTGACTTTTCGGAGGATGAGCAGTTCTTC. Protein product: CATSDFSEDEQFF.

This clonotype was counted only a few times. This chain connects TRBV29-1 to TRBJ2-7; D could derive from TRBD1 or TRBD2 (5 bases each). CDR1 is SQVTM, CDR2 ANQGSEA, per germline. V lost 4 bases and J lost 3, with 10 bases in between. The CDR3 spans 12 residues. The CDR3 sequence is CSVAGTSYEQYF. The CDR3, as DNA: TGCAGCGTTGCCGGGACCAGCTACGAGCAGTACTTC.

This clonotype has more than one count but fewer than ten. This chain connects TRBV2 to TRBJ1-2, with a possible D match to TRBD1 (5 bases). The V and J ends lost 7 bases and 4 bases respectively, with 16 bases between them. Germline V gene data show CDR1 as SNHLY and CDR2 as FYNNEI. CDR3 length: 14 residues. CDR3 residues: CASMRRQTLYGYTF. The DNA for the CDR3 is TGTGCCAGCATGAGGCGACAGACCCTCTATGGCTACACCTTC. The whole variable domain, filled in from reference TRBV2 and TRBJ1-2, reads EPEVTQTPSHQVTQMGQEVILRCVPISNHLYFYWYRQILGQKVEFLVSFYNNEISEKSEIFDDQFSVERPDGSNFTLKIRSTKLEDSAMYFCASMRRQTLYGYTFGSGTRLTVV.

This clonotype turned up a few times. This rearrangement joins TRBV4-2 to TRBJ1-2, with 10 bases aligning to TRBD1. V dropped 0 bases and J dropped 4; count of bases not matched to a gene: 2. Germline CDR1 and CDR2: LGHNA and YNFKEQ. This CDR3 comprises 15 residues. The CDR3 reads CASSQETGGFYGYTF. The CDR3, as DNA: TGTGCCAGCAGCCAAGAGACAGGGGGCTTCTATGGCTACACCTTC.

The rearrangement links TRBV30 to TRBJ2-1, with unresolved D. This CDR3 is built from 10 residues. From germline, CDR1 is GTSNPN and CDR2 SVGIG (reference sequence). V was clipped by 8 bases and J by 7 bases, with 9 bases between them. The CDR3 here is CASWSNEQFF. For the CDR3, the DNA is TGTGCCAGTTGGTCGAATGAGCAGTTCTTC.

The sample holds a few counts of this clonotype. V is TRBV4-3 and J is TRBJ2-1, with 9 nucleotides matching TRBD2. Germline CDR1 reads LGHNA; CDR2 reads YSLEER. V lost 1 base and J lost 10; bases outside the gene matches: 8. The CDR3 length is 15 residues. The CDR3 region is CASSQVLLAGWEQFF. CDR3 bases: TGCGCCAGCAGCCAAGTACTACTAGCGGGCTGGGAGCAGTTCTTC.

This clonotype was counted between two and nine times. The rearrangement uses TRBV5-1 and TRBJ2-7; 9 nucleotides align to TRBD1. Trimming at V came to 4 bases and at J to 7 bases, leaving 12 bases not matched to a gene. Germline lookup yields CDR1 SGHRS and CDR2 YFSETQ. The CDR3 runs to 15 residues. The CDR3, as DNA: TGCGCCAGCAGCCACGGGACAGGGACCTTAGGAGAGCAGTACTTC. It codes for CASSHGTGTLGEQYF.

The chain employs TRBV6-2 or TRBV6-3 and TRBJ2-7; 7 bases map to TRBD2. With 0 bases clipped from V and 3 bases from J, the junction kept 5 bases outside the gene matches. Germline CDR1 reads MNHEY; CDR2 reads SVGEGT. The CDR3 consists of 15 residues. The CDR3 reads CASSYSTGGIYEQYF. In DNA, the CDR3 is TGTGCCAGCAGTTACTCGACGGGGGGTATCTACGAGCAGTACTTC.

The CDR3 spells CSAMDRVPLVYGYTF. As DNA, the CDR3 is TGCAGTGCTATGGACAGGGTACCCCTTGTCTATGGCTACACCTTC. V gene TRBV20-1 combines with J gene TRBJ1-2; the match to TRBD1 covers 8 bases. V was pared by 4 bases and J by 4 bases, with 11 bases of the junction left unmatched. Germline assignment: CDR1 DFQATT and CDR2 SNEGSKA (reference sequence). The CDR3 consists of 15 residues.

This clonotype was seen only a few times. V is TRBV6-5 and J is TRBJ1-2; D ambiguous. The CDR3 runs to 14 residues. The V end lost 7 bases, the J end lost 1 base, and 13 bases lay between the germline ends. The germline V gene encodes CDR1 MNHEY and CDR2 SVGAGI. This chain's CDR3 is CASIRGVGNYGYTF. For the CDR3, the DNA is TGTGCCAGCATTCGGGGAGTGGGTAACTATGGCTACACCTTC.

This chain joins TRBV7-3 and TRBJ2-1, with a possible D match to TRBD2 (7 bases). V was clipped by 5 bases and J by 10 bases, with 24 bases between them. The CDR3 runs 16 residues. Germline V gene lookup returns CDR1 SGHTA and CDR2 FQGTGA. The DNA for the CDR3 is TGTGCCAGCAGCCCGCCCGGCGGCGGGGGCTTGGGGGAGCAGTTCTTC. Its translation is CASSPPGGGGLGEQFF.

Ten or more counts support this clonotype. This chain links TRBV4-3 with TRBJ2-3; 9 bases match TRBD2. CDR3 size: 16 residues. Germline V gene data show CDR1 as LGHNA and CDR2 as YSLEER. After removal of 1 base from V and 1 base from J, the junction contained 3 bases not matched to a gene. Here the CDR3 DNA reads TGCGCCAGCAGCCAAGTTAGCGGGAGTGGCACAGATACGCAGTATTTT. It codes for CASSQVSGSGTDTQYF.

The chain employs TRBV3-1 and TRBJ2-7, with D perhaps TRBD1 or TRBD2 (6 bases each). The germline V gene has CDR1 LGHDT and CDR2 YNNKEL (reference sequence). The CDR3 consists of 12 residues. The V gene lost 8 bases and the J gene lost 4 bases, with 12 bases spanning the gap. The CDR3 DNA sequence: TGTGCCAGCTCTGGGGGGCTTTACGAGCAGTACTTC. Amino acids: CASSGGLYEQYF.

This clonotype was picked up a small number of times. The rearrangement uses TRBV7-2 and TRBJ2-7; 9 nucleotides match TRBD1. This CDR3 contains 15 residues. CDR1 is SGHTA and CDR2 is FQGNSA in the germline V gene. With 1 base clipped from V and 10 bases from J, the junction kept 11 bases outside the gene matches. Here the CDR3 DNA reads TGTGCCAGCAGCTTAGTAGAGGGACAGGGTAGGGACCAGTACTTC. This sequence encodes CASSLVEGQGRDQYF. The full variable domain, in which reference TRBV7-2 and TRBJ2-7 provide the parts outside the CDR3, is GAGVSQSPSNKVTEKGKDVELRCDPISGHTALYWYRQSLGQGLEFLIYFQGNSAPDKSGLPSDRFSAERTGGSVSTLTIQRTQQEDSAVYLCASSLVEGQGRDQYFGPGTRLTVT.

J is TRBJ2-1 and V is TRBV5-1; TRBD1 matches 7 bases. The CDR3 loop spans 13 amino acids. J lost 11 bases, V lost 0 bases, and 5 bases had no gene match. Germline values: CDR1 SGHRS, CDR2 YFSETQ. The CDR3 sequence is CASSLAGQSKQFF. The CDR3 region has the DNA TGCGCCAGCAGCTTGGCGGGACAGAGTAAGCAGTTCTTC. Looking up the rest from reference TRBV5-1 and TRBJ2-1 gives the full variable domain: KAGVTQTPRYLIKTRGQQVTLSCSPISGHRSVSWYQQTPGQGLQFLFEYFSETQRNKGNFPGRFSGRQFSNSRSEMNVSTLELGDSALYLCASSLAGQSKQFFGPGTRLTVL.

This clonotype was found a few times. The chain has TRBV20-1 and TRBJ1-2, with TRBD1 as a possible D gene (6 bases). CDR1 and CDR2 (germline): DFQATT, SNEGSKA (reference sequence). The CDR3 is 12 residues long. The V end lost 1 base, the J end lost 7 bases, and 10 bases lay between the germline ends. The CDR3 loop is CSARGEGGGYTF. In DNA form, the CDR3 reads TGCAGTGCTAGAGGGGAAGGGGGTGGCTACACCTTC.

The chain links TRBV12-3 or TRBV12-4 to TRBJ2-1; 7 bases are shared with TRBD2. V shed 6 bases, J shed 0 bases, and the junction held 8 bases outside the gene matches. The CDR3 consists of 16 residues. The CDR3 region has the DNA TGTGCCAGCAGCAGAGCGGGGCTAAGCTCCTACAATGAGCAGTTCTTC. As protein: CASSRAGLSSYNEQFF.

Only a few counts were recorded for this clonotype. V is TRBV7-9 and J is TRBJ2-7, with TRBD2 identical over 15 bases. V was clipped by 3 bases and J by 6 bases; unmatched bases: 3. The CDR3 consists of 15 residues. Germline CDR1 SEHNR, CDR2 FQNEAQ (reference sequence). The CDR3 region has the DNA TGTGCCAGCAGCTTCGGACTAGCGGGAGGGCGCGAGCAGTACTTC. Encoded protein: CASSFGLAGGREQYF. The complete variable domain, with remaining parts taken from reference TRBV7-9 and TRBJ2-7, reads DTGVSQNPRHKITKRGQNVTFRCDPISEHNRLYWYRQTLGQGPEFLTYFQNEAQLEKSRLLSDRFSAERPKGSFSTLEIQRTEQGDSAMYLCASSFGLAGGREQYFGPGTRLTVT.

The chain has TRBV4-3 and TRBJ2-7; the D gene could be TRBD1 or TRBD2 (6 bases each). Trimming left V 4 bases short and J 5 bases short, with 15 bases between. From germline, CDR1 is LGHNA and CDR2 YSLEER. This CDR3 spans 14 amino acids. The CDR3 protein is CASSPRGGYHEQYF. The CDR3 bases are TGCGCCAGCAGCCCCCGAGGGGGGTACCACGAGCAGTACTTC.

This clonotype has ten or more counts. This chain joins TRBV20-1 and TRBJ2-1, with a weak D call TRBD2 (6 bases). CDR3 size: 12 residues. Germline loops: CDR1 DFQATT, CDR2 SNEGSKA (reference sequence). V was shortened by 7 bases and J by 12 bases, with 19 bases between the two germline ends. The CDR3 is CSGLFLAVRQFF. Written as DNA, the CDR3 is TGCAGTGGGCTTTTCTTAGCGGTTAGGCAGTTCTTC.

This clonotype was seen many times. The chain couples TRBV29-1 to TRBJ2-3, with TRBD2 matching 13 bases. CDR3 length equals 15 residues. After removal of 7 bases from V and 3 bases from J, the junction contained 7 bases not matched to a gene. Germline V CDR1 and CDR2: SQVTM, ANQGSEA. The CDR3 reads CSAVPLAGGTDTQYF. The CDR3, as DNA: TGCAGCGCCGTACCACTAGCGGGAGGGACAGATACGCAGTATTTT.

This clonotype was seen only a few times. The chain employs TRBV5-1 and TRBJ2-5; possibly TRBD2 for D (5 bases). From germline, CDR1 is SGHRS and CDR2 YFSETQ. V was pared by 0 bases and J by 9 bases, with 18 bases between. The CDR3 length is 15 residues. The CDR3 protein is CASSLDGGPRMAQYF. The DNA for the CDR3 is TGCGCCAGCAGCTTGGATGGAGGACCCCGCATGGCCCAGTACTTC.

This clonotype was counted only a few times. The CDR3 protein is CASSTRTQNTEAFF. CDR3 sequence (DNA): TGTGCCAGCAGCACCCGGACACAGAACACTGAAGCTTTCTTT. The rearrangement links TRBV7-2 to TRBJ1-1; D possibly corresponds to TRBD1 (5 bases). The V and J ends lost 5 bases and 1 base respectively, with 11 bases between them. Germline V CDR1 and CDR2: SGHTA, FQGNSA. The CDR3 has 14 residues. The full variable domain, in which reference TRBV7-2 and TRBJ1-1 provide the parts outside the CDR3, is GAGVSQSPSNKVTEKGKDVELRCDPISGHTALYWYRQSLGQGLEFLIYFQGNSAPDKSGLPSDRFSAERTGGSVSTLTIQRTQQEDSAVYLCASSTRTQNTEAFFGQGTRLTVV.

The rearrangement links TRBV25-1 to TRBJ2-2, with TRBD2 matching over 10 bases. V lost 7 bases, J lost 4 bases, and 12 bases stayed unmatched. CDR1 and CDR2 from the germline V gene are MGHDK and SYGVNS. The CDR3 covers 17 residues. The CDR3 here is CASTPPLAGEITGELFF. The CDR3 region has the DNA TGTGCCAGCACTCCCCCGCTAGCGGGGGAAATCACCGGGGAGCTGTTTTTT.

The chain combines TRBV20-1 with TRBJ1-1; TRBD1 agrees at 11 bases. This CDR3 spans 14 amino acids. V lost 0 bases and J lost 4; bases outside the gene matches: 1. In germline, CDR1 is DFQATT, CDR2 SNEGSKA (reference sequence). This chain's CDR3 is CSAREGTGGTEAFF. The CDR3 DNA is TGCAGTGCTAGAGAGGGGACAGGGGGCACTGAAGCTTTCTTT.

This chain uses TRBV5-1 with TRBJ1-4; D is possibly TRBD1 (5 bases). Trimming shortened V by 0 bases and J by 8 bases, and 11 bases separated the two germline ends. Germline lookup yields CDR1 SGHRS and CDR2 YFSETQ. The CDR3 has 14 amino acids. In DNA, the CDR3 is TGCGCCAGCAGCTTGGGCCAGGGAATCGAAAAACTGTTTTTT. It specifies CASSLGQGIEKLFF. Looking up the rest from reference TRBV5-1 and TRBJ1-4 gives the full variable domain: KAGVTQTPRYLIKTRGQQVTLSCSPISGHRSVSWYQQTPGQGLQFLFEYFSETQRNKGNFPGRFSGRQFSNSRSEMNVSTLELGDSALYLCASSLGQGIEKLFFGSGTQLSVL.

This clonotype appeared a few times. The CDR3 DNA reads as TGTGCCGTTCGGGGTGATGTGGGTGCCTATGGCTACACCTTC. This codes for CAVRGDVGAYGYTF. V and J are TRBV10-3 and TRBJ1-2; D gene uncertain. Between the trimmed V and J ends, which lost 11 bases and 4 bases, there was a span of 20 bases. The CDR3 sequence is 14 residues long. Germline V CDR1 and CDR2: ENHRY, SYGVKD.

This clonotype came up a few times. The chain joins TRBV10-3 to TRBJ2-7, with 10 bases fitting TRBD2. Germline V gene lookup returns CDR1 ENHRY and CDR2 SYGVKD. This CDR3 has 14 amino acids. The trim removed 2 bases at V and 6 bases at J, leaving 4 bases unmatched. The CDR3 coding sequence is TGTGCCATCAGTGAGAGCGGGAGGGAGTCCGAGCAGTACTTC. Protein: CAISESGRESEQYF.

In its sample, this clonotype was seen a few times. The chain employs TRBV12-3 or TRBV12-4 and TRBJ2-7; possibly TRBD2 for D (6 bases). CDR3 length equals 15 residues. V lost 6 bases and J 0 bases, leaving 15 bases between the germline ends. DNA of the CDR3: TGTGCCAGCAGCCCCACCGGGGGTTACTCCTACGAGCAGTACTTC. Encoded protein: CASSPTGGYSYEQYF.

This clonotype appeared many times. This chain uses TRBV10-3 with TRBJ2-2, with 11 nucleotides matching TRBD2. The length of the CDR3 is 16 residues. The germline V gene has CDR1 ENHRY and CDR2 SYGVKD. V lost 5 bases, J lost 1 base, and 3 bases stayed unmatched. CDR3 sequence reads: CAISSGTSGNTGELFF. CDR3 bases: TGTGCCATCAGTTCCGGGACTAGCGGGAACACCGGGGAGCTGTTTTTT.